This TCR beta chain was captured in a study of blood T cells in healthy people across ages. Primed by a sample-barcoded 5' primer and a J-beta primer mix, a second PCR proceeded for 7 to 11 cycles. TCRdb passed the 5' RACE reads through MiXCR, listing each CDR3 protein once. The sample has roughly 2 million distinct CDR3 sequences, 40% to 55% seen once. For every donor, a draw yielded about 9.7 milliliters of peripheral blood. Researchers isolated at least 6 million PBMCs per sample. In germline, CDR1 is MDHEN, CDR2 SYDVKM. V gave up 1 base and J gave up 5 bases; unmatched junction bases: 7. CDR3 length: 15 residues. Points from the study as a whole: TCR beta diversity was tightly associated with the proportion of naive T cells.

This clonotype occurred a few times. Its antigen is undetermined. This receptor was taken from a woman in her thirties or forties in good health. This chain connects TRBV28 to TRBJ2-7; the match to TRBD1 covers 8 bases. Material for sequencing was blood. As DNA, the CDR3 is TGTGCCAGCAGTTTATCCGGGACAGGTAGGAACGAGCAGTACTTC. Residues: CASSLSGTGRNEQYF.